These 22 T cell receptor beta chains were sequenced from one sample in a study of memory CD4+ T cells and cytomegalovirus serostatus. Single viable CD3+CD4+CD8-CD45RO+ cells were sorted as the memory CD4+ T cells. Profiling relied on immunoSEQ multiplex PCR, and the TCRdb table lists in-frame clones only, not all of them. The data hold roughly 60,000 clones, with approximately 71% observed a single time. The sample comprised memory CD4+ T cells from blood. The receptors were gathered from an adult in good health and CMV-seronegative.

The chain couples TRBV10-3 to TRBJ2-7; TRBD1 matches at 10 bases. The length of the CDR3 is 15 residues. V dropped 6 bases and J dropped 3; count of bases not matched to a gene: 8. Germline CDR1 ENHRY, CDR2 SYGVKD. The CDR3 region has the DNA TGTGCCATCAGGGCCGCCGGGACAGGGGTCTACGAGCAGTACTTC. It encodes CAIRAAGTGVYEQYF.

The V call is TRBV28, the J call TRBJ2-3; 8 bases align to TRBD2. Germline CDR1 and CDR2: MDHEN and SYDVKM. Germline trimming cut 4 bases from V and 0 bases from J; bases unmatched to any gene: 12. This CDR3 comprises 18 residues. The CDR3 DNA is TGTGCCAGCAGTTCCCCCTTGTGGTCTAGCGGGAGCACAGATACGCAGTATTTT. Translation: CASSSPLWSSGSTDTQYF.

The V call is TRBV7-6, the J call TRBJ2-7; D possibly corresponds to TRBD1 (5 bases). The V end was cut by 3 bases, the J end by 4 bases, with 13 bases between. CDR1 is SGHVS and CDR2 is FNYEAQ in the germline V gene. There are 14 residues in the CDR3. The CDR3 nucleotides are TGTGCCAGCAGCTTTAGTCAGGGAACGTACGAGCAGTACTTC. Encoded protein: CASSFSQGTYEQYF.

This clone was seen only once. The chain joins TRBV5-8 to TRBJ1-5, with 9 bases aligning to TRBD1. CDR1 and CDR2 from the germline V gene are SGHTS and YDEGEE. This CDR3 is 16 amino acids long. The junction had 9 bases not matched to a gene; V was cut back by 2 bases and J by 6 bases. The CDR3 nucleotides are TGTGCCAGCAGCTTTCCTCCGGGACAGGGTTTTCAGCCCCAGCATTTT. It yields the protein CASSFPPGQGFQPQHF.

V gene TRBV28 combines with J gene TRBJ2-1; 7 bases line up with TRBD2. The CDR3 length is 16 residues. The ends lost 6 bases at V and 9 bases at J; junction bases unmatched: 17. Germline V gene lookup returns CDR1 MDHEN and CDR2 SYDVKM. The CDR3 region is CASSFLVAGEAPEQFF. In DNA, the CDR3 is TGTGCCAGCAGCTTTTTAGTCGCGGGAGAGGCGCCTGAGCAGTTCTTC.

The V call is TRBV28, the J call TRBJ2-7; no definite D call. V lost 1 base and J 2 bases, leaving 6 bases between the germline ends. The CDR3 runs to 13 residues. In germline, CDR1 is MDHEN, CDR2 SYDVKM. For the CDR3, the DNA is TGTGCCAGCAGTTTATTCGGTCCCTACGAGCAGTACTTC. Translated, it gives CASSLFGPYEQYF.

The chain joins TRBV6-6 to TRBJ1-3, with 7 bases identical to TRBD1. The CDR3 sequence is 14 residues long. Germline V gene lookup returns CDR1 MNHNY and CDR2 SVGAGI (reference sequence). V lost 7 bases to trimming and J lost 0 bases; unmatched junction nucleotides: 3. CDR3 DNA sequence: TGTGCCAGCACTGGGACAGACTCTGGAAACACCATATATTTT. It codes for CASTGTDSGNTIYF.

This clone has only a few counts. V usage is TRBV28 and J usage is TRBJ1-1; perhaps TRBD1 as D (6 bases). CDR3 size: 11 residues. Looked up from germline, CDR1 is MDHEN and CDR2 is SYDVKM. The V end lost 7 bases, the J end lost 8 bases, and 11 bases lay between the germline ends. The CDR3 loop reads CASITGREAFF. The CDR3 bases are TGTGCCAGCATCACAGGGAGGGAAGCTTTCTTT.

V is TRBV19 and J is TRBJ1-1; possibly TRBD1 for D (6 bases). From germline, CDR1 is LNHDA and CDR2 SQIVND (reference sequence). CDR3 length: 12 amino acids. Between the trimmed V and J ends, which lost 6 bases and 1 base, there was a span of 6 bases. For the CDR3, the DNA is TGTGCCAGTAGGGACAGGAACACTGAAGCTTTCTTT. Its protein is CASRDRNTEAFF.

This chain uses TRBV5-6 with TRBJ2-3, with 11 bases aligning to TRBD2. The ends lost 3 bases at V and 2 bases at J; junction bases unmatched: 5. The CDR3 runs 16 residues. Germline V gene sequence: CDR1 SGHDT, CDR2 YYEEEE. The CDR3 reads CASSSVAGGPTDTQYF. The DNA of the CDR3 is TGTGCCAGCAGCTCCGTAGCGGGAGGGCCCACAGATACGCAGTATTTT.

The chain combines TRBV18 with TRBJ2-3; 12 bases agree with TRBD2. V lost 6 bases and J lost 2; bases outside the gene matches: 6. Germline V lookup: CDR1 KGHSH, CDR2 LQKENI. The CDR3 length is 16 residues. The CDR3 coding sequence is TGTGCCAGCTCTCCTGGACTAGCGGGGAACACAGATACGCAGTATTTT. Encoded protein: CASSPGLAGNTDTQYF.

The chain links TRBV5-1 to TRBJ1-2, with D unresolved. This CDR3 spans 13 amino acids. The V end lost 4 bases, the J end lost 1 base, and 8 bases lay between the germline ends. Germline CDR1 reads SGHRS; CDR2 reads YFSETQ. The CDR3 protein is CASSIDLNYGYTF. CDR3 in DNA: TGCGCCAGCAGCATAGACCTTAACTATGGCTACACCTTC.

As DNA, the CDR3 is TGTGCCAGCAGCAAAGGGGGTGGCGGGGGCCAAAAAGAGACCCAGTACTTC. Protein sequence: CASSKGGGGGQKETQYF. The V and J genes are TRBV7-9 and TRBJ2-5, with D possibly being TRBD2 (7 bases). Germline V gives CDR1 SEHNR, CDR2 FQNEAQ (reference sequence). This CDR3 has 17 amino acids. V was clipped by 5 bases and J by 3 bases, with 22 bases between them. Variable domain in full (rest from reference TRBV7-9 and TRBJ2-5): DTGVSQNPRHKITKRGQNVTFRCDPISEHNRLYWYRQTLGQGPEFLTYFQNEAQLEKSRLLSDRFSAERPKGSFSTLEIQRTEQGDSAMYLCASSKGGGGGQKETQYFGPGTRLLVL.

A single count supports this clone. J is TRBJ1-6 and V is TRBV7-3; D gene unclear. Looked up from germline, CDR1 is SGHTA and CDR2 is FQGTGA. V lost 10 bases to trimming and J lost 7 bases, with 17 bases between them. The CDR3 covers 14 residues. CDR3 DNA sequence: TGTGCCACCTCGGCCGCGGGCTCAAATTCACCCCTCCACTTT. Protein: CATSAAGSNSPLHF. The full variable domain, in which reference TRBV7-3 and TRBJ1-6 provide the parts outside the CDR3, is GAGVSQTPSNKVTEKGKYVELRCDPISGHTALYWYRQSLGQGPEFLIYFQGTGAADDSGLPNDRFFAVRPEGSVSTLKIQRTERGDSAVYLCATSAAGSNSPLHFGNGTRLTVT.

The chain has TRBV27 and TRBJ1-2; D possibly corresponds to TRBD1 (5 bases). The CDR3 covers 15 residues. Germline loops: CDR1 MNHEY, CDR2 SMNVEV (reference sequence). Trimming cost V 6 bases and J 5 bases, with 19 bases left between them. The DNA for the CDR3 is TGTGCCAGCAGCCGCGAAGGGGACCATTTATATGGCTACACCTTC. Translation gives CASSREGDHLYGYTF.

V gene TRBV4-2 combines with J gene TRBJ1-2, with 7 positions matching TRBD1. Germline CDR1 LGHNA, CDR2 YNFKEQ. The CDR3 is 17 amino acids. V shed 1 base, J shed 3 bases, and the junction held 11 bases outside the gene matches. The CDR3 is CASSQVAGGAVDYGYTF. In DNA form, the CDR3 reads TGTGCCAGCAGCCAAGTGGCAGGGGGAGCCGTAGACTATGGCTACACCTTC.

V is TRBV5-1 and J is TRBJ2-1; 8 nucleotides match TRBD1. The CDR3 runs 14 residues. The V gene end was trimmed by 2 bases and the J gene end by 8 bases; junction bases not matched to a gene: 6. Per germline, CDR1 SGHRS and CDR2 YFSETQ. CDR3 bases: TGCGCCAGCAGCTTATCAGGGGGCTCTTATGAGCAGTTCTTC. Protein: CASSLSGGSYEQFF.

Here the CDR3 DNA reads TGCGCCAGCAGCTTCGGTTCCGGGGCCAGGGGGGGAAACACCATATATTTT. It is translated as CASSFGSGARGGNTIYF. V gene TRBV5-1 combines with J gene TRBJ1-3, with 7 bases lining up with TRBD1. CDR1 SGHRS and CDR2 YFSETQ come from the germline V gene. This CDR3 is built from 17 residues. V trimming: 2 bases; J trimming: 4 bases; junction bases outside the gene matches: 12.

This chain's CDR3 is CAWSTSGGADGYTF. The CDR3 nucleotides read TGTGCCTGGAGTACTTCCGGGGGGGCAGATGGCTACACCTTC. The gene calls are TRBV30 and TRBJ1-2, with D perhaps TRBD1 (6 bases). Trimming shortened V by 2 bases and J by 6 bases, and 16 bases separated the two germline ends. In germline, CDR1 is GTSNPN, CDR2 SVGIG (reference sequence). The CDR3 loop spans 14 amino acids.

The CDR3 DNA reads TGTGCCAGCTCGACTACAGGTTATAATCAGCCCCAGCATTTT. Amino acid sequence: CASSTTGYNQPQHF. This chain uses TRBV18 with TRBJ1-5; perhaps TRBD1 as D (5 bases). This CDR3 comprises 14 residues. The V and J ends lost 6 bases and 4 bases respectively, with 13 bases between them. Germline CDR1 and CDR2: KGHSH and LQKENI. Based on the CDR3 plus reference TRBV18 and TRBJ1-5, the full variable domain is NAGVMQNPRHLVRRRGQEARLRCSPMKGHSHVYWYRQLPEEGLKFMVYLQKENIIDESGMPKERFSAEFPKEGPSILRIQQVVRGDSAAYFCASSTTGYNQPQHFGDGTRLSIL.

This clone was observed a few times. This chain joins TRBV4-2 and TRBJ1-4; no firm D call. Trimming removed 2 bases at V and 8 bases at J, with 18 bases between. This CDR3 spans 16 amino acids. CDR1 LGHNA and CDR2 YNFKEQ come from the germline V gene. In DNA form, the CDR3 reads TGTGCCAGCAGCCAATCCCCCTCCCGGAGCGGGGAAAAACTGTTTTTT. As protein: CASSQSPSRSGEKLFF.

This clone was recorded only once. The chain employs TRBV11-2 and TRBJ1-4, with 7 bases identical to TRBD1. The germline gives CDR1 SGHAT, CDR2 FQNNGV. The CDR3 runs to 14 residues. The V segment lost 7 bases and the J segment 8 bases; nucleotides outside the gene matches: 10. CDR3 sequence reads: CASKGARASEKLFF. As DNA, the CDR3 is TGTGCCAGCAAGGGGGCAAGGGCGAGCGAAAAACTGTTTTTT.